The rows below give T cell receptor beta chains drawn from one sample of a study of OX40 agonist ivuxolimab in advanced cancers. Sequenced by immunoSEQ multiplex PCR; TCRdb stores in-frame clones only, minus some. The table includes tens of thousands of clones, more than 85% detected once. The specimen was CD4+ or CD8+ T cells sorted from blood, collected in a trial of the OX40 agonist ivuxolimab. The receptors were gathered from an adult with an advanced solid tumor such as melanoma, head and neck, liver or kidney cancer. The CDR3 runs from the conserved cysteine through the conserved F or W. The D gene is left open where the match is weak. Size is omitted from some rows. Given values are once, few, many or a class for expanded clones.

d_gene | abundance | j_gene | v_gene | CDR3nt | CDR3aa
NA | NA | TRBJ2-7 | TRBV28 | TGTGCCAGCACCCCGGGGAGTGTGAGCTCCTACGAGCAGTACTTC | CASTPGSVSSYEQYF
NA | NA | TRBJ2-5 | TRBV29-1 | TGCAGCTCAAAGGACAGCCCCGCAGAGACCCAGTACTTC | CSSKDSPAETQYF
NA | once | TRBJ2-1 | TRBV4-1 | TGCGCCAGCAGCCAAGCGCTAGCGACTAACAATGAGCAGTTCTTC | CASSQALATNNEQFF
TRBD1 | NA | TRBJ2-7 | TRBV5-1 | TGCGCCAGCAGCCCCGGACAGGATCGAGACGAGCAGTACTTC | CASSPGQDRDEQYF
TRBD1 | NA | TRBJ2-5 | TRBV19 | TGTGCCAGTAGTCTCCCGGGACAGGGAGGAGAGACCCAGTACTTC | CASSLPGQGGETQYF
NA | NA | TRBJ2-2 | TRBV29-1 | TGCAGCGTCTACGGGGACTCCAACACCGGGGAGCTGTTTTTT | CSVYGDSNTGELFF
NA | NA | TRBJ1-3 | TRBV6-5 | TGTGCCAGCAGTTATTCCTTCAACTCTGGAAACACCATATATTTT | CASSYSFNSGNTIYF
TRBD1 | NA | TRBJ2-1 | TRBV2 | TGTGCCAGCAGGCGACAGGGCTATGAGCAGTTCTTC | CASRRQGYEQFF
NA | NA | TRBJ2-3 | TRBV7-2 | TGTGCCAGCAGCTTAGCAGGCGCTTACAGCACAGATACGCAGTATTTT | CASSLAGAYSTDTQYF
NA | once | TRBJ2-6 | TRBV19 | TGTGCCAGTCGAGAACTCTCTGGGGCCAACGTCCTGACTTTC | CASRELSGANVLTF
TRBD1 | NA | TRBJ1-5 | TRBV5-7 | TGTGCCAGCAGCCGATTCCGGGACAGGGGTGATCAGCCCCAGCATTTT | CASSRFRDRGDQPQHF
NA | NA | TRBJ2-7 | TRBV6-6 | TGTGCCAGCAGTTACTCAGGACTGGAAAGATACGAGCAGTACTTC | CASSYSGLERYEQYF
TRBD2 | once | TRBJ2-3 | TRBV6-5 | TGTGCCGGCAGTTACGGCCTAGCGGGGGGGATGGATACGCAGTATTTT | CAGSYGLAGGMDTQYF
TRBD1 | NA | TRBJ2-5 | TRBV6-1 | TGTGCCAGCAGTTCCAGGGGGCGAGGGGAGACCCAGTACTTC | CASSSRGRGETQYF
TRBD1 | once | TRBJ2-5 | TRBV5-1 | TGCGCCAGCAGCATATGGGGACAGCTCCAAGAGACCCAGTACTTC | CASSIWGQLQETQYF
NA | few | TRBJ1-1 | TRBV9 | TGTGCCAGCAGTAGCATGTCGAACACTGAAGCTTTCTTT | CASSSMSNTEAFF
NA | NA | TRBJ2-7 | TRBV4-2 | TGTGCCAGCAGCACCCTCCCAGGGGCTACTACCTACGAGCAGTACTTC | CASSTLPGATTYEQYF
TRBD1 | NA | TRBJ1-5 | TRBV7-2 | TGTGCCAGCAGCTTTCAAGGGGGCCAGCCCCAGCATTTT | CASSFQGGQPQHF
TRBD1 | few | TRBJ2-1 | TRBV29-1 | TGCAGCGTTTCTGGACAGGTAATCTACAATGAGCAGTTCTTC | CSVSGQVIYNEQFF
NA | NA | TRBJ2-5 | TRBV14 | TGTGCCAGCAGCCCCGGATGGGGTCTGGGCTTAGAGACCCAGTACTTC | CASSPGWGLGLETQYF
TRBD1 | once | TRBJ1-1 | TRBV19 | TGTGCCAGTAGTGCAACGACAGGGAATTGGGATGAAGCTTTCTTT | CASSATTGNWDEAFF
TRBD1 | NA | TRBJ2-1 | TRBV18 | TGTGCCAGCTCACCGCAAGGACAGGGTTTATACAATGAGCAGTTCTTC | CASSPQGQGLYNEQFF
NA | NA | TRBJ2-1 | TRBV9 | TGTGCCAGCAGCGTAAGGGCAAACCTAGAGCAGTTCTTC | CASSVRANLEQFF
NA | NA | TRBJ1-1 | TRBV29-1 | TGCAGCGTTTCAACCGAACTGAACACTGAAGCTTTCTTT | CSVSTELNTEAFF
TRBD1 | NA | TRBJ1-1 | TRBV7-6 | TGTGCCAGCAGCTTAGGTCCGGGACAGGGATCTGAAGCTTTCTTT | CASSLGPGQGSEAFF
NA | NA | TRBJ2-7 | TRBV5-1 | TGCGCCAGCAGCATCGGACAATCCTACGAGCAGTACTTC | CASSIGQSYEQYF
NA | NA | TRBJ2-7 | TRBV28 | TGTGCCAGCAGTTACCGACAGAACCAGTACTTC | CASSYRQNQYF
NA | NA | TRBJ2-2 | TRBV29-1 | TGCAGCGTTTACAGCACCGGGGAGCTGTTTTTT | CSVYSTGELFF
TRBD1 | NA | TRBJ2-7 | TRBV28 | TGTGCCAGCAGCACCGGGACAGGGACGGCCTACGAGCAGTACTTC | CASSTGTGTAYEQYF
NA | NA | TRBJ1-2 | TRBV11-2 | TGTGCCAGCAGCCCCAGGGACTTTATCAACTATGGCTACACCTTC | CASSPRDFINYGYTF
NA | NA | TRBJ2-3 | TRBV30 | TGTGCCTGGAGAGGGGTCACAGATACGCAGTATTTT | CAWRGVTDTQYF
TRBD2 | NA | TRBJ2-5 | TRBV7-8 | TGTGCCAGCAGCTTAGATGGGACTAGGCGGGGGACCCAGTACTTC | CASSLDGTRRGTQYF
NA | NA | TRBJ2-5 | TRBV18 | TGTGCCAGCTCACCTCCTCGGGGGTACCAAGAGACCCAGTACTTC | CASSPPRGYQETQYF
NA | once | TRBJ2-5 | TRBV9 | TGTGCCAGCAGCCCTGGGACAAAAGAGACCCAGTACTTC | CASSPGTKETQYF
TRBD1 | NA | TRBJ2-1 | TRBV19 | TGTGCCAGTAGTATAGCCGGGACAGGGAACTACAATGAGCAGTTCTTC | CASSIAGTGNYNEQFF
NA | NA | TRBJ1-2 | TRBV11-3 | TGTGCCAGCAGCTTATCGGGGGGCGGCGGCTACACCTTC | CASSLSGGGGYTF
NA | NA | TRBJ2-5 | TRBV28 | TGTGCCAGCAGTTTTAGACTATTTCTTGGCGAGACCCAGTACTTC | CASSFRLFLGETQYF
TRBD2 | NA | TRBJ2-5 | TRBV11-2 | TGTGCCAGCAGATCGGGGGGGAGCGAGACCCAGTACTTC | CASRSGGSETQYF
TRBD2 | NA | TRBJ2-2 | TRBV30 | TGTGCCTGGTCTCAGCGGGGCACCGGGGAGCTGTTTTTT | CAWSQRGTGELFF
TRBD1 | once | TRBJ1-5 | TRBV28 | TGTGCCAGCAGGCAGGGACAGAACAATCAGCCCCAGCATTTT | CASRQGQNNQPQHF
NA | NA | TRBJ1-2 | TRBV10-3 | TGTGCCATCAGTGAGAGGGTTTTTGGCTACACCTTC | CAISERVFGYTF
NA | NA | TRBJ2-1 | TRBV6-5 | TGTGCCAGCAGTTACTTTCCCCAAGGTGAGCAGTTCTTC | CASSYFPQGEQFF
TRBD1 | NA | TRBJ2-5 | TRBV18 | TGTGCCAGCTCACCAGGGGACAGAGCCCTTCAACAGTACTTC | CASSPGDRALQQYF
TRBD1 | NA | TRBJ2-1 | TRBV9 | TGTGCCAGCAGCGGAGGGACCGGGACAGTCTCCTACAATGAGCAGTTCTTC | CASSGGTGTVSYNEQFF
NA | once | TRBJ1-1 | TRBV19 | TGTGCCAGTAGTATTGGGTATTACACTGAAGCTTTCTTT | CASSIGYYTEAFF
TRBD2 | NA | TRBJ2-7 | TRBV28 | TGTGCCAGCAGCCAGACTAGCGGGATGACGATGCAGTACTTC | CASSQTSGMTMQYF
NA | NA | TRBJ2-5 | TRBV11-2 | TGTGCCAGCAGCTTACTTGAGACCCAGTACTTC | CASSLLETQYF
NA | NA | TRBJ2-3 | TRBV7-2 | TGTGCCAGCAGCTTAGCAGGAGGGGGCATCACAGATACGCAGTATTTT | CASSLAGGGITDTQYF
NA | once | TRBJ2-2 | TRBV5-5 | TGTGCCAGCAGCTTGGGACAGAACACCGGGGAGCTGTTTTTT | CASSLGQNTGELFF